The clone carrying this T cell receptor beta chain was picked up a small number of times. Its antigen is unknown. Time point reported: persistent/refractory GD, antithyroid drugs over 5 years with positive TRAb. The TCR library was made from RNA extracted from PBMCs. Losses at the gene ends were 1 base for V and 9 bases for J; bases not matched to a gene: 5. The germline V gene has CDR1 MGHRA and CDR2 YSYEKL. The CDR3 has 15 amino acids. The data were obtained in a study of regulatory T cells in long-lasting Graves disease. Points from the study as a whole: Thyroid tissue went unstudied; only peripheral blood was examined. Newly diagnosed Graves' patients had higher TCR diversity than persistent ones.

Library construction for TCR beta used iRepertoire HTBI primers and Arm-PCR of CDR3 regions. One entry per CDR3 protein, called by TCRdb with MiXCR from the multiplex PCR reads. The sample lists 300,000 to 500,000 distinct CDR3 sequences, less than 25% occurring once. The input for sequencing was peripheral blood mononuclear cells (PBMCs), taken when the disease was refractory, from a patient treated with antithyroid drugs. The sequence came from a female donor with Graves disease. The chain uses TRBV4-1 and TRBJ2-2, with 10 bases matching TRBD2. The CDR3 reads CASSQVGTSVWELFF. CDR3 nucleotide sequence: TGCGCCAGCAGCCAAGTCGGGACTAGCGTTTGGGAGCTGTTTTTT.